This T cell receptor (beta chain) was documented in a study of tumor-infiltrating lymphocytes in localized non-small cell lung cancer. Whole-study context: Patients included smokers and never-smokers with various histologies, some sampled after neoadjuvant chemotherapy.

TCRdb keeps only in-frame clones here, not all; method: immunoSEQ multiplex PCR. The table shows some 10,000 clones, with roughly 70% occurring only once. Study results and caveats: Only some patients had TCR sequencing, depending on available tissue. Immunotypes IM1 and IM2 had similar TCR-derived T-cell fractions. Recurrence-free survival showed no association with tumor T-cell fraction.

V was pared by 0 bases and J by 4 bases, with 3 bases of the junction left unmatched. This CDR3 is built from 15 residues. Germline assignment: CDR1 SGHKS and CDR2 YYEKEE (reference sequence). A word on this clone: The antigen is unknown.

The chain uses TRBV5-5 and TRBJ2-1, with 8 bases lining up with TRBD1. Material: lung tumor tissue. The TCR was taken from a human donor with non-small cell lung cancer. The DNA of the CDR3 is TGTGCCAGCAGCTTGGGGACAGGGTCATACAATGAGCAGTTCTTC. Its translation: CASSLGTGSYNEQFF.